This T cell receptor beta chain emerged from a study of cytomegalovirus exposure and HLA in healthy donors. TCRdb keeps only in-frame clones here, not all; method: immunoSEQ multiplex PCR. The table lists about 130,000 clones, around nine tenths of them singletons. Trimming removed 0 bases at V and 4 bases at J, with 10 bases between. CDR1 is SGHRS and CDR2 is YFSETQ in the germline V gene. The CDR3 is made up of 15 amino acids. As concerns this clone: Antigen unknown.

Study-wide results and limits: Rarity marked most TCR sequences, yet some public TCRs occurred in many donors. In vitro data verified three CMV-associated chains as specific for CMV antigens.

Separation from the 666-subject first cohort characterized the roughly 130-subject validation cohort, to which the donors belonged. This TCR was sampled from a young man in good health and CMV-seronegative. The rearrangement joins TRBV5-1 to TRBJ1-4; no clear D gene. The sample was PBMCs. The CDR3 DNA reads TGCGCCAGCAGCTTGGGTGGGCAAAGTAATGAAAAACTGTTTTTT. Translated: CASSLGGQSNEKLFF.